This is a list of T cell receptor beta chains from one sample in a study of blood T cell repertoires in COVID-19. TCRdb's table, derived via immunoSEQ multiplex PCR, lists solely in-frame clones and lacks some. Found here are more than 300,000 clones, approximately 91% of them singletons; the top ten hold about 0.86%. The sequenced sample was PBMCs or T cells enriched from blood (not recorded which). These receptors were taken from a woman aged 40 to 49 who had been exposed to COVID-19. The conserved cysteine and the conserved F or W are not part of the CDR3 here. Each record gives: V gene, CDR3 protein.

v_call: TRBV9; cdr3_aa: ASSLTGNEQY
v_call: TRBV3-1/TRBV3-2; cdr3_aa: ASSLSLGQYQETQY
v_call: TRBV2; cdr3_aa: ASTWDKTLMNTEAF
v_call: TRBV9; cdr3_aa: ASSVPLRGDRVRAAPLH
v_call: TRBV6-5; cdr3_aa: ASRSRDGSSYEQY
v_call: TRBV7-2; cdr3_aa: ASSLAGLGSEKLF
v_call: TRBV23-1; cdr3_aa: ASSQSRAPGQGARLAQF
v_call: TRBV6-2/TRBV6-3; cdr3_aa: ASSYSIGRGGYT
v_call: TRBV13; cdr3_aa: ASSNPGQTGNTIY
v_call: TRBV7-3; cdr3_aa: ASSPRGGGSHNEQF
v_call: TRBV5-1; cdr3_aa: ASSSEGSREQY
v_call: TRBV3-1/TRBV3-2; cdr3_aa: ASSQVGGRQNYGYT
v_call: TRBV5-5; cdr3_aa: ASSLDFGQYNEKLF
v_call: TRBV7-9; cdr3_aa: ASSPRGRTNEKLF
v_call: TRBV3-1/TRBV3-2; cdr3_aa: ASSQALANTEAF
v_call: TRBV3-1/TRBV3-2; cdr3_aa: ASSQGDRAMNTEAF
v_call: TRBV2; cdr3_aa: ASTPGAGGPHEQY
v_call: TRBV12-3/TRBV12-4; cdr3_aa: ASSLVSSYEQY
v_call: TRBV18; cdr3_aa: ASSPPGGGNQPQH
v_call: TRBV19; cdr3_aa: ASSILRDRGIHQPQH
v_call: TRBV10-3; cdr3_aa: AIKGGVKNTGELF
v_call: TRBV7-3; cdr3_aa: ASSRTSGADNEQF
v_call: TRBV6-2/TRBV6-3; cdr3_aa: ASSYLREMNTEAF
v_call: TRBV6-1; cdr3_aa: ASSEASGGNGELF
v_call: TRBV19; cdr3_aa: ASTPGHNYGYT
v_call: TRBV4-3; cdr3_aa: ASSQAAGGGYGYT
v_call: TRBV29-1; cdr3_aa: SVSDRGGYGYT
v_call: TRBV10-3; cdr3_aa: AISEPGGNQPQH
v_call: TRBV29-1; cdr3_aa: SVRGWGLVGGEQY
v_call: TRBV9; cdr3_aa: ASSASSQASKLF
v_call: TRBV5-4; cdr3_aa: ASSSQGTKNIQY
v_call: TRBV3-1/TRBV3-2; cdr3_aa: ASSQGTNVEPQH
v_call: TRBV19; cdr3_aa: ASRSTGLGLSDTQY
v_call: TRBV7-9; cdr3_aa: ASSLVQNAPAF
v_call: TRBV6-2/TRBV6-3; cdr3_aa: ASSNPLRTTGPGYT
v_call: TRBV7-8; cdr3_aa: ASTKLAEETQY
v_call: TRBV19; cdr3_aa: ASSTELTVSNQPQH
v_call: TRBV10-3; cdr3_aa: AISPRIDTNTEAF
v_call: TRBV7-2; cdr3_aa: ASSRLAGRTDTQY
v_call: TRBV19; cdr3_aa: ASSRLDRGRSTGYT
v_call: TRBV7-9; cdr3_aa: ASSLAKGQGNQPQH
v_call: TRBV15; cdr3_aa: ATSRTGKASEGKLF
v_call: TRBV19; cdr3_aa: ASSIDPTGNYGYT
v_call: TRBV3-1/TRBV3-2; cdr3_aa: ASSQEGGSYGYT
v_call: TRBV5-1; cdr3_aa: ASSTTDFYGYT
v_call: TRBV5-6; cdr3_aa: ASSPGRQDARF
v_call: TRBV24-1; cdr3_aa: ATSERLPYEQY
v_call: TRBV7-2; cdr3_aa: ASSLPVTGELF
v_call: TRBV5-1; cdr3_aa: ASSLGENYEQY
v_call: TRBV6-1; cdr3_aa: ASSEALGTPQH
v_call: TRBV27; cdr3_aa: ASRPAGPGNTIY
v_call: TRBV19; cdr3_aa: ASSYRTGGRATEAF